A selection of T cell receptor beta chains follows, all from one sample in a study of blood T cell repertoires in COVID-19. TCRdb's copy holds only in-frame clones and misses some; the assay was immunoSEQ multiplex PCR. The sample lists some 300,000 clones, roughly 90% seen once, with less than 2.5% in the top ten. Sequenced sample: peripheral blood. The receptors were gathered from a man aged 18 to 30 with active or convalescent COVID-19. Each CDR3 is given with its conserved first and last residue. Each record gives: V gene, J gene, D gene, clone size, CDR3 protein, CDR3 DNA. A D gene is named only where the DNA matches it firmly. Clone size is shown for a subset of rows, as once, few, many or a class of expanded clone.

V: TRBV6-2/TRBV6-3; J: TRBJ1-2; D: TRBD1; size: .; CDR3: CASSYSGTAYGYTF; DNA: TGTGCCAGCAGTTACTCCGGGACAGCCTATGGCTACACCTTC
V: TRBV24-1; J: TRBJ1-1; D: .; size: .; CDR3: CATSDLVADYTEAFF; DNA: TGTGCCACCAGTGATTTGGTGGCAGATTACACTGAAGCTTTCTTT
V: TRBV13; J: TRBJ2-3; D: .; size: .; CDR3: CASSFRQEGADTQYF; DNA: TGTGCCAGCAGCTTCCGACAGGAAGGAGCAGATACGCAGTATTTT
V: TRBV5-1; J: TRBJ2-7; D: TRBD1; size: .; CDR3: CASSQTGVGYEQYF; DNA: TGCGCCAGCAGCCAAACAGGGGTGGGGTACGAGCAGTACTTC
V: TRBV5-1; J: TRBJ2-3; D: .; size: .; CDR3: CASSPDYGTDTQYF; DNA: TGCGCCAGCAGCCCGGACTATGGAACAGATACGCAGTATTTT
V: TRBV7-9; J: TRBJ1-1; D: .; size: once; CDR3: CASSLGGMNTEAFF; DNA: TGTGCCAGCAGCTTAGGAGGAATGAACACTGAAGCTTTCTTT
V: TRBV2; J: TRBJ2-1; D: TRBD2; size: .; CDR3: CASRKLAVSGNEQFF; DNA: TGTGCCAGCAGGAAACTAGCGGTAAGCGGCAATGAGCAGTTCTTC
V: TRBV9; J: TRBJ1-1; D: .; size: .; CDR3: CASSVGGLTEAFF; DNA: TGTGCCAGCAGCGTCGGGGGGCTAACTGAAGCTTTCTTT
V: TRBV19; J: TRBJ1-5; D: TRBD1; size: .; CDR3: CASSIYRGEASNQPQHF; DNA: TGTGCCAGTAGTATCTACAGGGGGGAAGCCTCTAATCAGCCCCAGCATTTT
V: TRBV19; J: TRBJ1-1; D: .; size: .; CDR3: CASSRWGGFEAFF; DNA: TGTGCCAGTAGTAGATGGGGGGGGTTTGAAGCTTTCTTT
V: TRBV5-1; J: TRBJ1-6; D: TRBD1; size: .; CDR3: CASSWGTDWSSPLHF; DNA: TGCGCCAGCAGCTGGGGGACAGACTGGTCGTCACCCCTCCACTTT
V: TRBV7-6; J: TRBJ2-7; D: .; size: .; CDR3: CASSLDAGAYEQYF; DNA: TGTGCCAGCAGCTTAGACGCAGGGGCCTACGAGCAGTACTTC
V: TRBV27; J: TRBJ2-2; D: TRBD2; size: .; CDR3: CASSRLAVNTGELFF; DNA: TGTGCCAGCAGTAGACTAGCGGTGAACACCGGGGAGCTGTTTTTT
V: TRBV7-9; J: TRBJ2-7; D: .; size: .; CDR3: CASSKNMVSYEQYF; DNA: TGTGCCAGCAGCAAAAACATGGTCTCCTACGAGCAGTACTTC
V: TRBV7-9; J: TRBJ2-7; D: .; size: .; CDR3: CASSGPQQPHYEQYF; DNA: TGTGCCAGCAGCGGGCCCCAACAGCCGCACTACGAGCAGTACTTC
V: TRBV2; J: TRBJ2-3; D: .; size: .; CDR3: CASSGRLGGTDTQYF; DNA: TGTGCCAGCAGCGGACGGCTCGGGGGCACAGATACGCAGTATTTT